This T cell receptor (beta chain) was sequenced in a study of PD-L1 blockade in urothelial cancer. Overall study: Reported median T cell count for blood samples was some 140,000. Notes on the study in general: Better survival was predicted by below-median pretreatment blood TCR clonality.

Per the germline V gene, CDR1 is SGHAT and CDR2 is FQNNGV. This CDR3 spans 13 amino acids. V shed 5 bases and J 4 bases; nucleotides not matched to a gene: 3. Libraries were prepared by immunoSEQ multiplex PCR; TCRdb keeps only in-frame clonotypes and omits some of them. The table lists roughly 120,000 clones, 75% to 95% of them singletons. This sample's time point: peripheral blood 6 weeks after treatment start. The patients had locally advanced or metastatic urothelial carcinoma. As regards this clone: Its antigen is undetermined.

This receptor was obtained from a man in his fifties or sixties with urothelial cancer. The chain recombines TRBV11-2 with TRBJ1-2; TRBD1 matches at 8 bases. Sequencing was performed on PBMCs, taken around atezolizumab (anti-PD-L1) treatment. For the CDR3, the DNA is TGTGCCAGCAGCACAGACAGGGGCTATGGCTACACCTTC. Translation: CASSTDRGYGYTF.